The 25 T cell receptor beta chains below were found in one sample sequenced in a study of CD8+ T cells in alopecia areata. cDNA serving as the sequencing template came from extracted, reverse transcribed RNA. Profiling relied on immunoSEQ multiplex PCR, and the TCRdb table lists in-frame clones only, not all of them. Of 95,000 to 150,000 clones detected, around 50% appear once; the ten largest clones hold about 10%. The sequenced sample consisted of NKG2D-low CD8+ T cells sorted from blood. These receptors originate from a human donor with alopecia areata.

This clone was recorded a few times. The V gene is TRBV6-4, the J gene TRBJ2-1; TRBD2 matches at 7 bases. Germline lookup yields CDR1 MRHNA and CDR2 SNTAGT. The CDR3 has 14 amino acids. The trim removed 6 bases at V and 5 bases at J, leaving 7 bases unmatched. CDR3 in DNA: TGTGCCAGCAGCCCAGGGAGGGACGACAATGAGCAGTTCTTC. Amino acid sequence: CASSPGRDDNEQFF.

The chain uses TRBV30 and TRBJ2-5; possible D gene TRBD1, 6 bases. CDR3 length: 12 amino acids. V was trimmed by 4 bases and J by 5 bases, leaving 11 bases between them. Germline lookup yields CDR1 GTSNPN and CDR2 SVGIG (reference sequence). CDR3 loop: CAWTGVAETQYF. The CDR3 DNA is TGTGCCTGGACAGGGGTGGCGGAGACCCAGTACTTC.

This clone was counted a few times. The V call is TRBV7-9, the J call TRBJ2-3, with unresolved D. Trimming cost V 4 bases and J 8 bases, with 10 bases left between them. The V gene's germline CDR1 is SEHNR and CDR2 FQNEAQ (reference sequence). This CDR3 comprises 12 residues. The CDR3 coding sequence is TGTGCCAGCAGCTCTGGAGATGGTACGCAGTATTTT. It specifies CASSSGDGTQYF.

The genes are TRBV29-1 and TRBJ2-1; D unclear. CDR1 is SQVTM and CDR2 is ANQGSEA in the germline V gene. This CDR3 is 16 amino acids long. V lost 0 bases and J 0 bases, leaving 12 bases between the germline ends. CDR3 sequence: CSVEDLSESSYNEQFF. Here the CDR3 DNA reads TGCAGCGTTGAAGATCTCTCGGAGAGCTCCTACAATGAGCAGTTCTTC.

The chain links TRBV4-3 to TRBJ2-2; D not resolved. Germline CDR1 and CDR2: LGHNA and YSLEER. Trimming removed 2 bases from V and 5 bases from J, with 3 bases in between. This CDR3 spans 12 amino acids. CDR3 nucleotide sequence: TGCGCCAGCAGCCAAACGACCGGGGAGCTGTTTTTT. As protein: CASSQTTGELFF.

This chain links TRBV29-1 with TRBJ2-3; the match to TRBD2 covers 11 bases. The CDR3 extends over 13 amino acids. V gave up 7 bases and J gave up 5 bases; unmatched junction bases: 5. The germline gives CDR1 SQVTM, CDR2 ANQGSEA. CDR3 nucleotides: TGCAGCGCCGGGACTAGCGGCGGAGATACGCAGTATTTT. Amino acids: CSAGTSGGDTQYF.

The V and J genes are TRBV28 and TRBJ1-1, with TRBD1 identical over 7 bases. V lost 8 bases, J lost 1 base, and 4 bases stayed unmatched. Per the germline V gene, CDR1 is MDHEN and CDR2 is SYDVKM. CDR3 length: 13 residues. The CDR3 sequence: CASVDRANTEAFF. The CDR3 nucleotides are TGTGCCAGCGTCGACAGGGCGAACACTGAAGCTTTCTTT.

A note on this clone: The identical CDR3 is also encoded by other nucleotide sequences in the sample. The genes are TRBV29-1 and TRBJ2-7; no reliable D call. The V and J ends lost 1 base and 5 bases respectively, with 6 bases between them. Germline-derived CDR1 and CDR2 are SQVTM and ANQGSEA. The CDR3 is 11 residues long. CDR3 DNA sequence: TGCAGCGTTGAAGGGGAAGACGAGCAGTACTTC. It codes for CSVEGEDEQYF.

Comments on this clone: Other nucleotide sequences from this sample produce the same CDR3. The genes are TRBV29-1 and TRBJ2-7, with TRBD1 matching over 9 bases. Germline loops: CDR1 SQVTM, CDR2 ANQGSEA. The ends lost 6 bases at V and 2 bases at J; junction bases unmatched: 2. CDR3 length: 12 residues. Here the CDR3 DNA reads TGCAGCGTGACAGGGGGAGCCTACGAGCAGTACTTC. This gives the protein CSVTGGAYEQYF.

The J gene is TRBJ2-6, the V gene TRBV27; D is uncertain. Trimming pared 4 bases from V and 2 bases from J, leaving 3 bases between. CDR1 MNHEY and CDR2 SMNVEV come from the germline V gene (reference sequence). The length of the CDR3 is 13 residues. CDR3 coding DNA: TGTGCCAGCAGTTCCGCTGGGGCCAACGTCCTGACTTTC. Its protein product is CASSSAGANVLTF.

The CDR3 loop is CASSVASDYGYTF. Written as DNA, the CDR3 is TGTGCCAGCAGCGTCGCTTCTGACTATGGCTACACCTTC. The genes are TRBV5-6 and TRBJ1-2, with D unclear. This CDR3 spans 13 amino acids. V gave up 4 bases and J gave up 3 bases, with 10 bases separating them. Germline V gene data show CDR1 as SGHDT and CDR2 as YYEEEE.

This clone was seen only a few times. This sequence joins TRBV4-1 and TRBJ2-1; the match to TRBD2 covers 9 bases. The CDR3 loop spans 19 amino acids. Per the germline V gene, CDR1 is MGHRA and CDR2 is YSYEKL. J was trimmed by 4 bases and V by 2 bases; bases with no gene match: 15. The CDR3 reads CASSQRESVAGAEYNEQFF. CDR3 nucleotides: TGCGCCAGCAGCCAAAGGGAGTCGGTAGCGGGGGCTGAATACAATGAGCAGTTCTTC.

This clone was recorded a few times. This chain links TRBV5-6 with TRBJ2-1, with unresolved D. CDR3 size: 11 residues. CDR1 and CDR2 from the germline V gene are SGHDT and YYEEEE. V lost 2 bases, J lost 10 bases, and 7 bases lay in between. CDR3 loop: CASSFSVEQFF. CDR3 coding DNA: TGTGCCAGCAGCTTCTCAGTGGAGCAGTTCTTC.

The CDR3: CASKEGTPYSPLHF. CDR3 nucleotides: TGTGCCAGCAAAGAAGGGACCCCATATTCACCCCTCCACTTT. The chain has TRBV27 and TRBJ1-6; D perhaps matches TRBD1 (5 bases). V lost 7 bases and J lost 8, with 15 bases in between. This CDR3 has 14 amino acids. Germline CDR1 reads MNHEY; CDR2 reads SMNVEV (reference sequence).

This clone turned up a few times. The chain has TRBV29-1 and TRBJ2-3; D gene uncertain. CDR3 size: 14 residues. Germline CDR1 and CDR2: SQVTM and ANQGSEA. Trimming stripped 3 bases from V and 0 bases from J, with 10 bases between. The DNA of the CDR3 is TGCAGCGTTGATCGGTCAGCTAGCACAGATACGCAGTATTTT. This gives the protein CSVDRSASTDTQYF.

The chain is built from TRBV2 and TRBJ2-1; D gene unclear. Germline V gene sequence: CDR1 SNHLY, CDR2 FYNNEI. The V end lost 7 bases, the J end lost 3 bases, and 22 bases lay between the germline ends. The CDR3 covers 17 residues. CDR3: CASNPATGSQIYNEQFF. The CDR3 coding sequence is TGTGCCAGCAACCCGGCTACTGGGTCCCAAATCTACAATGAGCAGTTCTTC.

CDR3 sequence (DNA): TGCAGCGGGGGCCCAAGCAGGGAAGGTTACGAGCAGTACTTC. As protein: CSGGPSREGYEQYF. The gene calls are TRBV29-1 and TRBJ2-7; D possibly corresponds to TRBD1 (5 bases). The CDR3 covers 14 residues. Germline lookup yields CDR1 SQVTM and CDR2 ANQGSEA. Trimming took 7 bases from V and 4 from J, leaving 20 bases between them.

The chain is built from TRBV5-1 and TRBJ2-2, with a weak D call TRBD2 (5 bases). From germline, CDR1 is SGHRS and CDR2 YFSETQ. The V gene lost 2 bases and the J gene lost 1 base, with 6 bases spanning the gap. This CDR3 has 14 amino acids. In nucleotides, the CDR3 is TGCGCCAGCAGCTTAGGACTGAACACCGGGGAGCTGTTTTTT. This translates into CASSLGLNTGELFF.

DNA of the CDR3: TGTGCCAGCAGCTTTATAGAGTACGAGCAGTACTTC. This codes for CASSFIEYEQYF. J is TRBJ2-7 and V is TRBV7-2, with D unclear. Trimming cost V 3 bases and J 4 bases, with 7 bases left between them. The CDR3 runs 12 residues. Germline V gene lookup returns CDR1 SGHTA and CDR2 FQGNSA. Full variable domain (rest looked up from reference TRBV7-2 and TRBJ2-7): GAGVSQSPSNKVTEKGKDVELRCDPISGHTALYWYRQSLGQGLEFLIYFQGNSAPDKSGLPSDRFSAERTGGSVSTLTIQRTQQEDSAVYLCASSFIEYEQYFGPGTRLTVT.

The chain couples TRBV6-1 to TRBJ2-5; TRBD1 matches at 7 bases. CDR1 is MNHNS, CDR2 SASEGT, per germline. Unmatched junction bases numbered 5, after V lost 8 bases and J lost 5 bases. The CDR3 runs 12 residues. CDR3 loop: CASPGGRETQYF. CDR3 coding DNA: TGTGCCAGCCCAGGGGGACGGGAGACCCAGTACTTC.

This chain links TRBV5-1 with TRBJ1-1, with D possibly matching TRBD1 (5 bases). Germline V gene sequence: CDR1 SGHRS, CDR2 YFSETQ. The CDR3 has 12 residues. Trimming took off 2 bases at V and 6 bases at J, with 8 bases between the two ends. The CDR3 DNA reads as TGCGCCAGCAGCTTTCAGGGCCCTGAAGCTTTCTTT. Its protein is CASSFQGPEAFF.

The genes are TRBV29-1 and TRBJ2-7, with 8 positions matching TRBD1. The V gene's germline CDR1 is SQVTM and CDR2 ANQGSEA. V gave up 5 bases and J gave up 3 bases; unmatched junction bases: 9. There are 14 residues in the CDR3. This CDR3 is CSVHSGQGGYEQYF. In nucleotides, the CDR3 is TGCAGCGTTCATTCCGGACAGGGAGGCTACGAGCAGTACTTC.

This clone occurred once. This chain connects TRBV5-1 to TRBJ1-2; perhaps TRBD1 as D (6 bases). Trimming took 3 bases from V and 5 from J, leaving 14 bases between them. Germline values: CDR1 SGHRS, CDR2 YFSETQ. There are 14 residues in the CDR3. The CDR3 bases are TGCGCCAGCAGCTGGGGGGACACCACTTATGGCTACACCTTC. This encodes CASSWGDTTYGYTF. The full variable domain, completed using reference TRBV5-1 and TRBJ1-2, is KAGVTQTPRYLIKTRGQQVTLSCSPISGHRSVSWYQQTPGQGLQFLFEYFSETQRNKGNFPGRFSGRQFSNSRSEMNVSTLELGDSALYLCASSWGDTTYGYTFGSGTRLTVV.

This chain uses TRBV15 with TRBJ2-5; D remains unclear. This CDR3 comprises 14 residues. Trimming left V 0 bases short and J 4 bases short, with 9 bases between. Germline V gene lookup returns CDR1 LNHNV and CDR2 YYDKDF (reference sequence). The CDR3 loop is CATSRESLVETQYF. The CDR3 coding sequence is TGTGCCACCAGCAGAGAGTCACTTGTAGAGACCCAGTACTTC. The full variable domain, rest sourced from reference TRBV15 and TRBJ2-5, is DAMVIQNPRYQVTQFGKPVTLSCSQTLNHNVMYWYQQKSSQAPKLLFHYYDKDFNNEADTPDNFQSRRPNTSFCFLDIRSPGLGDTAMYLCATSRESLVETQYFGPGTRLLVL.

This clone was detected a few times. This chain's CDR3 is CASGGTAQFF. The CDR3 DNA sequence: TGTGCCAGCGGGGGGACAGCCCAGTTCTTC. The genes are TRBV2 and TRBJ2-1, with D tentatively TRBD1 (7 bases). CDR3 size: 10 residues. V was clipped by 8 bases and J by 13 bases, with 12 bases between them. Germline CDR1 and CDR2: SNHLY and FYNNEI.